Below are 21 T cell receptor beta chains sequenced from a single sample in a study of T cell repertoires in cytomegalovirus infection. TCRdb passed the reads through MiXCR, listing each CDR3 protein once. Among about 400,000 distinct CDR3 sequences listed, roughly 34% were seen once. The antigens these receptors bind are not known. This material consisted of cultured PBMCs, taken from culture after CMV antigen stimulation. The receptor set was obtained from a human donor in good health (CMV status not recorded). Some clones in this sample may be carry-over from other donors' samples.

The rearrangement links TRBV13 to TRBJ1-5, with 7 bases that match TRBD1. V gave up 3 bases and J gave up 6 bases; unmatched junction bases: 5. From germline, CDR1 is PRHDT and CDR2 FYEKMQ (reference sequence). This CDR3 contains 14 residues. CDR3 sequence (DNA): TGTGCCAGCAGCTTGGGAAGGGGGCCTCAGCCCCAGCATTTT. It specifies CASSLGRGPQPQHF.

This clonotype appeared many times. This chain joins TRBV7-2 and TRBJ2-3; TRBD2 aligns across 11 bases. Losses at the gene ends were 5 bases for V and 0 bases for J; bases not matched to a gene: 10. CDR1 SGHTA and CDR2 FQGNSA come from the germline V gene. This CDR3 contains 18 residues. The CDR3 nucleotides are TGTGCCAGCAGCCTACTAGCGGGAGTCCCGGGGAGCACAGATACGCAGTATTTT. Its translation: CASSLLAGVPGSTDTQYF.

This clonotype came up a few times. This chain connects TRBV4-1 to TRBJ1-4, with no clear D. The CDR3 has 14 amino acids. V was shortened by 4 bases and J by 3 bases, with 9 bases between the two germline ends. Germline V lookup: CDR1 MGHRA, CDR2 YSYEKL. The CDR3 protein is CASSPTESNEKLFF. In nucleotides, the CDR3 is TGCGCCAGCAGCCCAACAGAGTCTAATGAAAAACTGTTTTTT.

This clonotype occurred many times. This chain uses TRBV7-9 with TRBJ2-7, with D unresolved. The CDR3 has 14 residues. Germline loops: CDR1 SEHNR, CDR2 FQNEAQ (reference sequence). The V gene lost 5 bases and the J gene lost 3 bases, with 14 bases spanning the gap. The CDR3 DNA reads as TGTGCCAGCAGCATGATGGACGGTGACTACGAGCAGTACTTC. Residues: CASSMMDGDYEQYF. Together with reference TRBV7-9 and TRBJ2-7, the CDR3 gives the full variable domain: DTGVSQNPRHKITKRGQNVTFRCDPISEHNRLYWYRQTLGQGPEFLTYFQNEAQLEKSRLLSDRFSAERPKGSFSTLEIQRTEQGDSAMYLCASSMMDGDYEQYFGPGTRLTVT.

This clonotype was counted a few times. The gene calls are TRBV12-3 or TRBV12-4 and TRBJ1-1; D remains ambiguous. The CDR3 contains 14 residues. The germline V and J ends were trimmed by 5 bases and 4 bases, with 14 bases remaining between them. The DNA of the CDR3 is TGTGCCAGCAGTATATCAGGTATCGGCACTGAAGCTTTCTTT. Protein: CASSISGIGTEAFF.

This clonotype occurred many times. The rearrangement uses TRBV6-1 and TRBJ2-7, with 8 nucleotides matching TRBD2. Germline CDR1 MNHNS, CDR2 SASEGT. V trimming: 2 bases; J trimming: 4 bases; junction bases outside the gene matches: 7. The CDR3 has 15 residues. The CDR3 sequence is CASSESTSGGYEQYV. Written as DNA, the CDR3 is TGTGCCAGCAGTGAATCCACCAGCGGGGGATACGAGCAGTACGTC.

This clonotype is classed as medium-sized (0.01 to 0.1%). This sequence joins TRBV3-1 and TRBJ2-1; D ambiguous. The ends were cut back, 0 bases at V and 7 bases at J, with 7 bases in the middle. The germline V gene has CDR1 LGHDT and CDR2 YNNKEL (reference sequence). The CDR3 is made up of 13 amino acids. CDR3 sequence reads: CASSQDLRNEQFF. The DNA for the CDR3 is TGTGCCAGCAGCCAAGATTTACGGAATGAGCAGTTCTTC.

V and J are TRBV20-1 and TRBJ2-3; TRBD1 might be the D (6 bases). V was cut by 8 bases and J by 1 base, with 10 bases left in between. The CDR3 loop spans 12 amino acids. Germline V CDR1 and CDR2: DFQATT, SNEGSKA (reference sequence). The CDR3 bases are TGCAGTACGACAGGCCGCACAGATACGCAGTATTTT. Translation: CSTTGRTDTQYF.

This clonotype was found a few times. This sequence joins TRBV6-1 and TRBJ1-1; D is unclear. CDR1 is MNHNS, CDR2 SASEGT, per germline. V was clipped by 6 bases and J by 1 base, with 12 bases between them. The CDR3 covers 14 residues. In DNA, the CDR3 is TGTGCCAGCAGCCCGTTTGAAAGGAACACTGAAGCTTTCTTT. It yields the protein CASSPFERNTEAFF.

This clonotype was detected a few times. V and J are TRBV7-8 and TRBJ1-4; no clear D gene. Germline V CDR1 and CDR2: SGHVS, FQNEAQ. Trimming removed 0 bases at V and 0 bases at J, with 8 bases between. The CDR3 extends over 16 amino acids. DNA for the CDR3: TGTGCCAGCAGCTTAGCGCTGGCAGCAACTAATGAAAAACTGTTTTTT. The encoded protein is CASSLALAATNEKLFF. Together with reference TRBV7-8 and TRBJ1-4, the CDR3 gives the full variable domain: GAGVSQSPRYKVAKRGQDVALRCDPISGHVSLFWYQQALGQGPEFLTYFQNEAQLDKSGLPSDRFFAERPEGSVSTLKIQRTQQEDSAVYLCASSLALAATNEKLFFGSGTQLSVL.

The V gene is TRBV28, the J gene TRBJ2-1, with D unclear. The CDR3 is made up of 13 amino acids. Looked up from germline, CDR1 is MDHEN and CDR2 is SYDVKM. V was shortened by 4 bases and J by 7 bases, with 11 bases between the two germline ends. CDR3 residues: CASSYRFENEQFF. The CDR3 DNA sequence: TGTGCCAGCAGTTACAGATTCGAAAATGAGCAGTTCTTC. The complete variable domain, with remaining parts taken from reference TRBV28 and TRBJ2-1, reads DVKVTQSSRYLVKRTGEKVFLECVQDMDHENMFWYRQDPGLGLRLIYFSYDVKMKEKGDIPEGYSVSREKKERFSLILESASTNQTSMYLCASSYRFENEQFFGPGTRLTVL.

The CDR3 DNA follows: TGTGCCAGCAGTTTACCCTTACGGACAGGGCGGGAGTATGGCTACACCTTC. This translates into CASSLPLRTGREYGYTF. The V and J genes are TRBV28 and TRBJ1-2; 8 bases fit TRBD1. The CDR3 runs 17 residues. V dropped 2 bases and J dropped 5; count of bases not matched to a gene: 13. The V gene's germline CDR1 is MDHEN and CDR2 SYDVKM.

This clonotype appeared a few times. The genes are TRBV11-1 and TRBJ2-2; TRBD2 is a possible D gene (6 bases). Germline V CDR1 and CDR2: SGHAT, FQDESV (reference sequence). The CDR3 runs 15 residues. Trimming removed 1 base at V and 4 bases at J, with 10 bases between. In nucleotides, the CDR3 is TGTGCCAGCAGCTTAGAGGGAGGTCGCACCGGGGAGCTGTTTTTT. This sequence encodes CASSLEGGRTGELFF.

The rearrangement uses TRBV10-3 and TRBJ2-5; TRBD2 matches at 8 bases. This CDR3 has 13 amino acids. Looked up from germline, CDR1 is ENHRY and CDR2 is SYGVKD. The ends lost 3 bases at V and 4 bases at J; junction bases unmatched: 1. CDR3 DNA sequence: TGTGCCATCAGTGAAGGGACTAGAGAGACCCAGTACTTC. This sequence encodes CAISEGTRETQYF.

The V and J genes are TRBV19 and TRBJ1-5; D not certain. In germline, CDR1 is LNHDA, CDR2 SQIVND (reference sequence). Deletions cut 2 bases from V and 0 bases from J, with 11 bases between. The CDR3 consists of 16 residues. The CDR3 region has the DNA TGTGCCAGTAGTATAACGGCGGCAGCTAGCAATCAGCCCCAGCATTTT. Translation gives CASSITAAASNQPQHF.

The CDR3 bases are TGCGCCAGCAGCCAAGTAGCAGGTCCATCGGAAGCTTTCTTT. It codes for CASSQVAGPSEAFF. The chain links TRBV4-3 to TRBJ1-1; D uncertain. Germline-derived CDR1 and CDR2 are LGHNA and YSLEER. Trimming took 1 base from V and 8 from J, leaving 14 bases between them. The CDR3 sequence is 14 residues long.

The table lists this clonotype with many counts. DNA for the CDR3: TGTGCCAGCAGCTTAGGGGCTAACTATGGCTACACCTTC. It is translated as CASSLGANYGYTF. The chain employs TRBV7-8 and TRBJ1-2; D uncertain. In germline, CDR1 is SGHVS, CDR2 FQNEAQ. Trimming shortened V by 1 base and J by 0 bases, and 3 bases separated the two germline ends. The CDR3 is made up of 13 amino acids.

This chain uses TRBV12-3 or TRBV12-4 with TRBJ2-1, with unresolved D. CDR3 length equals 14 residues. Trimming stripped 3 bases from V and 9 bases from J, with 15 bases between. The CDR3 bases are TGTGCCAGCAGTTTCCGGACCCAAAATCCTGAGCAGTTCTTC. It is translated as CASSFRTQNPEQFF.

J is TRBJ2-7 and V is TRBV12-3 or TRBV12-4; tentatively, D is TRBD2 (5 bases). Trimming stripped 6 bases from V and 4 bases from J, with 16 bases between. This CDR3 comprises 14 residues. CDR3 amino acids: CASSLTPGLYEQYF. The CDR3 DNA reads as TGTGCCAGCAGCCTAACCCCTGGACTGTACGAGCAGTACTTC.

The rearrangement joins TRBV4-3 to TRBJ2-5; maybe TRBD2 (6 bases). Germline loops: CDR1 LGHNA, CDR2 YSLEER. The CDR3 consists of 15 residues. Trimming removed 0 bases from V and 6 bases from J, with 14 bases in between. The CDR3 DNA follows: TGCGCCAGCAGCCAAGATAGCGGTAGGGGACAGACCCAGTACTTC. Protein product: CASSQDSGRGQTQYF.

The V and J genes are TRBV6-2 or TRBV6-3 and TRBJ2-1, with a possible D match to TRBD2 (6 bases). The CDR3 is made up of 19 amino acids. CDR1 is MNHEY, CDR2 SVGEGT, per germline. V dropped 2 bases and J dropped 2 bases, with 22 bases sitting between them. The CDR3 here is CASSYGGVGLEMTYNEQFF. The CDR3 DNA reads TGTGCCAGCAGTTACGGAGGGGTAGGGTTAGAAATGACCTACAATGAGCAGTTCTTC.